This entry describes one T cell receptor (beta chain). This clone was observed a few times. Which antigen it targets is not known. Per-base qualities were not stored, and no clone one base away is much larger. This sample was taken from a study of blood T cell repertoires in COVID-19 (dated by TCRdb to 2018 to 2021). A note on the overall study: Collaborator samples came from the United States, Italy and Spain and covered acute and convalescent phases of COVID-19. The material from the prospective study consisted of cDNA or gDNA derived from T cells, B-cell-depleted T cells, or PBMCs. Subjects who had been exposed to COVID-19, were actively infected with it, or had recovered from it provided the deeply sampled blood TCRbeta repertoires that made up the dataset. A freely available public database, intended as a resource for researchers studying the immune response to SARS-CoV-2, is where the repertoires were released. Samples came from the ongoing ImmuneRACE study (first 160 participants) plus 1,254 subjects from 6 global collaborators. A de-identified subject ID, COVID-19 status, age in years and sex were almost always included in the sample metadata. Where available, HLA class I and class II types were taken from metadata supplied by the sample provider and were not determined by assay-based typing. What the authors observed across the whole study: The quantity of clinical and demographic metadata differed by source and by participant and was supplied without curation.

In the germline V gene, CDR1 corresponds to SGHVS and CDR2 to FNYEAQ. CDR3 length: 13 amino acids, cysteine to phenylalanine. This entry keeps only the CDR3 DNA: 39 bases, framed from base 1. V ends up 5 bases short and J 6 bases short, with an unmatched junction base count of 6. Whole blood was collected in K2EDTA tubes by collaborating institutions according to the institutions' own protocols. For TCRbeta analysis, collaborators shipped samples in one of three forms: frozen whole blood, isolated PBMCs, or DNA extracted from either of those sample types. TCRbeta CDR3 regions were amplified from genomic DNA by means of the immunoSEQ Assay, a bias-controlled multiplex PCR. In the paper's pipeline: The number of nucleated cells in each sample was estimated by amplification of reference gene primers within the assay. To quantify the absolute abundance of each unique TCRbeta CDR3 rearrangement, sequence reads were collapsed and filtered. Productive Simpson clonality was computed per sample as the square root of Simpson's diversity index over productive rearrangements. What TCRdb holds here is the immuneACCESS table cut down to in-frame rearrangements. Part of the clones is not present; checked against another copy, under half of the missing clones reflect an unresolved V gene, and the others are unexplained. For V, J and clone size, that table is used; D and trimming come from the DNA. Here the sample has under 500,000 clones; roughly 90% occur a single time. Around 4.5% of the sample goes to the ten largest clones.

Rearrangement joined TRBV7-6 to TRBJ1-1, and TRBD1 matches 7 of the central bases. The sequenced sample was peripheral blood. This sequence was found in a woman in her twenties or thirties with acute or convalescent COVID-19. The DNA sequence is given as TGTGCCAGCAGCCCGGGACAGCCCGCTGAAGCTTTCTTT. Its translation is CASSPGQPAEAFF. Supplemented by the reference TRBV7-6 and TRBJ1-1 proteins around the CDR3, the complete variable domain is GAGVSQSPRYKVTKRGQDVALRCDPISGHVSLYWYRQALGQGPEFLTYFNYEAQQDKSGLPNDRFSAERPEGSISTLTIQRTEQRDSAMYRCASSPGQPAEAFFGQGTRLTVV.